The entry that follows covers one T cell receptor (beta chain) sequence. The antigen remains unidentified. The sample belongs to a study of Graves' ophthalmopathy and Graves' hyperthyroidism. Study findings and constraints: Ophthalmopathy and stable hyperthyroidism were discriminated by a 13-signature model, with over 85% sensitivity and approximately 81% specificity. Most thyroid clonotypes with frequency above 0.001 were detected in blood too. Ophthalmopathy progression prediction by the model yielded a sensitivity of approximately 70% and a specificity of approximately 77%.

The CDR3 is 13 amino acids. In germline, CDR1 is MNHNS, CDR2 SASEGT. The junction had 11 bases not matched to a gene; V was cut back by 6 bases and J by 9 bases. As the template, RNA transcripts were used to amplify TCR beta CDR3 regions. HTBI primers served in a first-round RT-PCR, which a second-round multiplex PCR followed. MiXCR, applied by TCRdb to the multiplex PCR reads, yields one record per CDR3 protein. The table has more than 150,000 distinct CDR3 sequences, less than 45% seen once. Disease in donors with ophthalmopathy had moderate-to-severe activity, CAS ≥3, NOSPECS ≥4 and under 3 months' duration.

The TCR comes from a middle-aged woman with Graves' ophthalmopathy. The chain uses TRBV6-1 and TRBJ2-7; 7 bases align to TRBD1. Input material: peripheral blood. This chain's CDR3 is CASSQLYRGWQYF. CDR3 DNA: TGTGCCAGCAGCCAACTCTACAGGGGTTGGCAGTACTTC.